These 30 T cell receptor beta chains were sequenced from one sample in a study of blood T cell repertoires in COVID-19. Here immunoSEQ multiplex PCR was the method, and the copy in TCRdb shows in-frame clones only, minus some. The repertoire has roughly 68,000 clones, approximately 79% of them found once; the top ten carry 8.5% to 10%. Sequenced: peripheral blood. The receptor set was obtained from a woman aged 50 to 65 with acute or convalescent COVID-19.

This rearrangement joins TRBV27 to TRBJ2-2, with D unresolved. Trimming took 6 bases from V and 4 from J, leaving 15 bases between them. Germline CDR1 and CDR2: MNHEY and SMNVEV (reference sequence). The length of the CDR3 is 15 residues. The chain's CDR3 is CASRSWVGVTGELFF. CDR3 nucleotides: TGTGCCAGCAGGTCCTGGGTGGGCGTCACCGGGGAGCTGTTTTTT.

The chain employs TRBV21-1 and TRBJ2-2; TRBD1, the table's D call, lacks a check against the DNA. TRBV21-1 is a listed pseudogene. CDR3 length equals 15 residues. CDR3 sequence: CASTIPGQNTGELFF. CDR3 DNA: TGTGCCAGCACGATTCCGGGACAGAACACCGGGGAGCTGTTTTTT.

This clone was recorded once. The chain couples TRBV19 to TRBJ1-4; D perhaps matches TRBD1 (5 bases). V lost 6 bases and J 7 bases, leaving 18 bases between the germline ends. The CDR3 runs 15 residues. Germline V lookup: CDR1 LNHDA, CDR2 SQIVND (reference sequence). The CDR3 DNA reads TGTGCCAGTAGCCCCCGTGGGGGGGATAGTGAAAAACTGTTTTTT. Protein: CASSPRGGDSEKLFF.

CDR3 in amino acids: CASSEQRGTEAFF. The CDR3 nucleotides read TGTGCCAGCAGCGAGCAGAGAGGGACTGAAGCTTTCTTT. The chain links TRBV2 to TRBJ1-1; D remains ambiguous. Germline V gene sequence: CDR1 SNHLY, CDR2 FYNNEI. The CDR3 has 13 residues. V was pared by 6 bases and J by 5 bases, with 13 bases between. Looking up the rest from reference TRBV2 and TRBJ1-1 gives the full variable domain: EPEVTQTPSHQVTQMGQEVILRCVPISNHLYFYWYRQILGQKVEFLVSFYNNEISEKSEIFDDQFSVERPDGSNFTLKIRSTKLEDSAMYFCASSEQRGTEAFFGQGTRLTVV.

The chain carries TRBV5-1 and TRBJ1-6, with TRBD1 matching 9 bases. Trimming took 3 bases from V and 3 from J; bases not matched to a gene: 1. This CDR3 has 15 amino acids. Per the germline V gene, CDR1 is SGHRS and CDR2 is YFSETQ. The DNA of the CDR3 is TGCGCCAGCAGCTCGGACAGGGGCTATAATTCACCCCTCCACTTT. It codes for CASSSDRGYNSPLHF.

This rearrangement joins TRBV5-1 to TRBJ1-1; 7 bases match TRBD1. Germline CDR1 and CDR2: SGHRS and YFSETQ. With V trimmed by 0 bases and J by 7 bases, 9 bases remained unmatched. This CDR3 contains 15 residues. DNA of the CDR3: TGCGCCAGCAGCTTGGCCAGAGGGGGGACAGTTGAAGCTTTCTTT. Translated, it gives CASSLARGGTVEAFF.

This rearrangement joins TRBV14 to TRBJ1-1, with 9 positions matching TRBD1. The V gene end was trimmed by 7 bases and the J gene end by 1 base; junction bases not matched to a gene: 7. CDR1 and CDR2 from the germline V gene are SGHDN and FVKESK. The CDR3 totals 15 residues. CDR3 coding DNA: TGTGCCAGCACTGCTGGGACAGGGTGGAACACTGAAGCTTTCTTT. This codes for CASTAGTGWNTEAFF.

This sequence joins TRBV25-1 and TRBJ1-2, with D perhaps matching TRBD1 (5 bases). CDR1 is MGHDK and CDR2 is SYGVNS in the germline V gene. The CDR3 contains 14 residues. V dropped 2 bases and J dropped 4 bases, with 11 bases sitting between them. CDR3 in amino acids: CASSEAGQLYGYTF. As DNA, the CDR3 is TGTGCCAGCAGTGAAGCAGGACAACTCTATGGCTACACCTTC.

J is TRBJ1-6 and V is TRBV11-2, with 10 nucleotides matching TRBD1. The J segment lost 8 bases and the V segment lost 5 bases, leaving 6 bases of the junction unmatched. Germline loops: CDR1 SGHAT, CDR2 FQNNGV. The length of the CDR3 is 15 residues. The CDR3 region has the DNA TGTGCCAGCAGCGCAATGACAGGGGGCGATTCACCCCTCCACTTT. This encodes CASSAMTGGDSPLHF.

The gene calls are TRBV5-1 and TRBJ2-2; 8 bases match TRBD2. The CDR3 is 16 residues long. Per the germline V gene, CDR1 is SGHRS and CDR2 is YFSETQ. V was pared by 1 base and J by 1 base, with 3 bases of the junction left unmatched. The CDR3 DNA reads as TGCGCCAGCAGCTTGAGCGGGAGTGGGAACACCGGGGAGCTGTTTTTT. This sequence encodes CASSLSGSGNTGELFF. Supplemented by reference TRBV5-1 and TRBJ2-2, the full variable domain reads KAGVTQTPRYLIKTRGQQVTLSCSPISGHRSVSWYQQTPGQGLQFLFEYFSETQRNKGNFPGRFSGRQFSNSRSEMNVSTLELGDSALYLCASSLSGSGNTGELFFGEGSRLTVL.

This chain's CDR3 is CASSWRAGETQYF. CDR3 in DNA: TGTGCCAGCAGCTGGCGGGCCGGGGAGACCCAGTACTTC. The chain uses TRBV7-3 and TRBJ2-5; D is possibly TRBD2 (5 bases). The V end was cut by 4 bases, the J end by 5 bases, with 11 bases between. Germline assignment: CDR1 SGHTA and CDR2 FQGTGA. The CDR3 runs 13 residues.

The chain carries TRBV14 and TRBJ2-5; TRBD2 agrees at 7 bases. V dropped 1 base and J dropped 4; count of bases not matched to a gene: 9. This CDR3 is built from 16 residues. CDR1 SGHDN and CDR2 FVKESK come from the germline V gene. The CDR3 nucleotides are TGTGCCAGCAGCCAAGGAGCGGGATTTATCGGAGAGACCCAGTACTTC. Its protein is CASSQGAGFIGETQYF. The full variable domain, completed using reference TRBV14 and TRBJ2-5, is EAGVTQFPSHSVIEKGQTVTLRCDPISGHDNLYWYRRVMGKEIKFLLHFVKESKQDESGMPNNRFLAERTGGTYSTLKVQPAELEDSGVYFCASSQGAGFIGETQYFGPGTRLLVL.

V and J are TRBV6-5 and TRBJ2-3; 9 bases match TRBD2. Germline assignment: CDR1 MNHEY and CDR2 SVGAGI. Trimming took 4 bases from V and 1 from J; bases not matched to a gene: 0. The CDR3 is 14 amino acids. As DNA, the CDR3 is TGTGCCAGCAGTTGGACTAGCGGCACAGATACGCAGTATTTT. It encodes CASSWTSGTDTQYF.

V usage is TRBV5-1 and J usage is TRBJ2-7, with D maybe TRBD1 (7 bases). The CDR3 runs to 16 residues. Germline V CDR1 and CDR2: SGHRS, YFSETQ. V dropped 0 bases and J dropped 2 bases, with 15 bases sitting between them. CDR3 sequence: CASSLAVTGRPYEQYF. CDR3 coding DNA: TGCGCCAGCAGCTTGGCCGTGACAGGGAGGCCCTACGAGCAGTACTTC.

The chain joins TRBV19 to TRBJ2-1; 9 bases line up with TRBD2. CDR3 length: 18 amino acids. CDR1 and CDR2 from the germline V gene are LNHDA and SQIVND (reference sequence). V lost 5 bases, J lost 8 bases, and 19 bases stayed unmatched. The CDR3 protein is CASSSPGSRGGLTYEQFF. CDR3 in DNA: TGTGCCAGTAGTTCCCCGGGCTCGCGGGGGGGCCTAACGTATGAGCAGTTCTTC.

This clone was detected only a few times. The chain carries TRBV5-1 and TRBJ2-7; TRBD2 aligns across 13 bases. Germline CDR1 reads SGHRS; CDR2 reads YFSETQ. The CDR3 loop spans 17 amino acids. Unmatched junction bases numbered 9, after V lost 5 bases and J lost 1 base. CDR3 protein: CASSRTSGSGLSYEQYF. The DNA for the CDR3 is TGCGCCAGCAGTAGGACTAGCGGGAGCGGTTTGTCCTACGAGCAGTACTTC.

This clone occurred a few times. The chain recombines TRBV27 with TRBJ1-4; weak D call: TRBD1 (5 bases). Germline V gives CDR1 MNHEY, CDR2 SMNVEV (reference sequence). CDR3 size: 14 residues. The V gene lost 3 bases and the J gene lost 6 bases, with 11 bases spanning the gap. CDR3 in DNA: TGTGCCAGCAGTTTCGGGGCGGGGGATGAAAAACTGTTTTTT. Amino acids: CASSFGAGDEKLFF.

This clone was seen only a few times. The rearrangement links TRBV27 to TRBJ2-7; 14 bases map to TRBD2. There are 17 residues in the CDR3. Trimming removed 0 bases from V and 3 bases from J; junction bases left unmatched: 4. CDR1 is MNHEY and CDR2 is SMNVEV in the germline V gene (reference sequence). The CDR3 is CASSLSFGTSGSYEQYF. In nucleotides, the CDR3 is TGTGCCAGCAGTTTATCCTTTGGGACTAGCGGGAGCTACGAGCAGTACTTC.

This clone is a singleton in its sample. The CDR3 loop reads CASTVRGISGEKLFF. The CDR3 DNA is TGTGCCAGCACTGTACGAGGGATCAGTGGAGAAAAACTGTTTTTT. The chain couples TRBV5-8 to TRBJ1-4; D unclear. Germline CDR1 SGHTS, CDR2 YDEGEE. The V and J ends lost 6 bases and 8 bases respectively, with 20 bases between them. The CDR3 totals 15 residues.

J is TRBJ2-7 and V is TRBV19, with D perhaps TRBD2 (6 bases). Germline V gives CDR1 LNHDA, CDR2 SQIVND (reference sequence). The V end lost 8 bases, the J end lost 3 bases, and 17 bases lay between the germline ends. The CDR3 length is 14 residues. CDR3 in amino acids: CASANGGIGYEQYF. The CDR3 DNA reads TGTGCCAGTGCCAATGGCGGGATCGGCTACGAGCAGTACTTC.

This clone appeared a few times. The V call is TRBV30, the J call TRBJ2-7, with TRBD1 identical over 7 bases. The CDR3 is 12 amino acids. Germline trimming cut 2 bases from V and 4 bases from J; bases unmatched to any gene: 2. Germline-derived CDR1 and CDR2 are GTSNPN and SVGIG (reference sequence). CDR3 coding DNA: TGTGCCTGGAGTAGACAGGGATACGAGCAGTACTTC. It encodes CAWSRQGYEQYF.

This clone was found once. The chain combines TRBV10-2 with TRBJ1-5; no reliable D call. Looked up from germline, CDR1 is WSHSY and CDR2 is SAAADI. Trimming shortened V by 7 bases and J by 4 bases, and 11 bases separated the two germline ends. The CDR3 loop spans 13 amino acids. The CDR3 sequence is CASTVGDNQPQHF. CDR3 bases: TGCGCCAGCACAGTCGGGGATAATCAGCCCCAGCATTTT.

The rearrangement joins TRBV27 to TRBJ2-7, with 12 bases aligning to TRBD2. The CDR3 contains 14 residues. With 4 bases clipped from V and 12 bases from J, the junction kept 10 bases outside the gene matches. Germline V gene data show CDR1 as MNHEY and CDR2 as SMNVEV (reference sequence). The CDR3 sequence is CASSSMTSGSLAYF. The CDR3 DNA reads as TGTGCCAGCAGTTCTATGACTAGCGGGAGTTTAGCGTACTTC.

The rearrangement links TRBV21-1 to TRBJ1-2; the D call of TRBD1 is as the table states it, not checked on the DNA. TRBV21-1 is described as a pseudogene. The CDR3 totals 13 residues. DNA for the CDR3: TGTGCCAGCAGCACCACAGGTAACTATGGCTACACCTTC. It is translated as CASSTTGNYGYTF.

The chain combines TRBV4-1 with TRBJ2-7, with 11 bases aligning to TRBD1. The J segment lost 7 bases and the V segment lost 3 bases, leaving 14 bases of the junction unmatched. The CDR3 has 17 amino acids. Germline values: CDR1 MGHRA, CDR2 YSYEKL. CDR3: CASSHHSGQGALGEQYF. In DNA form, the CDR3 reads TGCGCCAGCAGCCACCATTCCGGACAGGGGGCGTTGGGGGAGCAGTACTTC.

V gene TRBV7-2 combines with J gene TRBJ2-3, with 10 bases fitting TRBD1. Trimming removed 5 bases from V and 8 bases from J; junction bases left unmatched: 10. CDR1 SGHTA and CDR2 FQGNSA come from the germline V gene. CDR3 length: 15 residues. This chain's CDR3 is CASSTAGTGVSTQYF. In DNA form, the CDR3 reads TGTGCCAGCAGCACGGCCGGGACAGGGGTTAGTACGCAGTATTTT.

The rearrangement links TRBV7-6 to TRBJ2-1; 13 bases fit TRBD2. Trimming took 3 bases from V and 9 from J; bases not matched to a gene: 20. The CDR3 extends over 20 amino acids. Germline CDR1 and CDR2: SGHVS and FNYEAQ. CDR3 sequence reads: CASSLLPNNALAGGPGEQFF. The CDR3 DNA reads TGTGCCAGCAGCTTGTTGCCTAACAATGCACTAGCGGGAGGGCCAGGTGAGCAGTTCTTC.

This clone was seen more than once but under ten times. The rearrangement links TRBV7-8 to TRBJ1-1; TRBD1 might be the D (6 bases). Trimming took 5 bases from V and 6 from J, leaving 28 bases between them. The CDR3 is 18 residues long. Looked up from germline, CDR1 is SGHVS and CDR2 is FQNEAQ. The CDR3 region has the DNA TGTGCCAGCAGCACCCCAAAGTGGGTCGGACAGAGAAACTCTGAAGCTTTCTTT. This gives the protein CASSTPKWVGQRNSEAFF. The whole variable domain, filled in from reference TRBV7-8 and TRBJ1-1, reads GAGVSQSPRYKVAKRGQDVALRCDPISGHVSLFWYQQALGQGPEFLTYFQNEAQLDKSGLPSDRFFAERPEGSVSTLKIQRTQQEDSAVYLCASSTPKWVGQRNSEAFFGQGTRLTVV.

This clone was seen just once. The rearrangement links TRBV4-1 to TRBJ1-4; D unresolved. The CDR3 contains 17 residues. V was trimmed by 0 bases and J by 1 base, leaving 12 bases between them. Germline V gene lookup returns CDR1 MGHRA and CDR2 YSYEKL. CDR3 DNA sequence: TGCGCCAGCAGCCAAGATGCGGTCGAGGGAACTAATGAAAAACTGTTTTTT. Translating it yields CASSQDAVEGTNEKLFF.

The rearrangement joins TRBV5-1 to TRBJ1-2; 7 bases line up with TRBD1. Trimming cost V 3 bases and J 3 bases; bases outside gene matches: 2. Germline CDR1 is SGHRS and CDR2 is YFSETQ. There are 13 residues in the CDR3. The CDR3 reads CASSSTGDYGYTF. For the CDR3, the DNA is TGCGCCAGCAGCTCTACAGGGGACTATGGCTACACCTTC.